Listed here are 25 T cell receptor beta chains from one sample, sequenced in a study of blood T cell repertoires in COVID-19. This table comes from immunoSEQ multiplex PCR, and its TCRdb copy is limited to in-frame clones, with some not included. The table has 200,000 to 250,000 clones, 65% to 90% seen once. The source material was peripheral blood. These receptors originate from a man aged 45-60 years with COVID-19, enrolled during active disease.

This chain links TRBV30 with TRBJ2-3; D possibly corresponds to TRBD2 (6 bases). There are 16 residues in the CDR3. Germline assignment: CDR1 GTSNPN and CDR2 SVGIG (reference sequence). Deletions cut 0 bases from V and 3 bases from J, with 16 bases between. CDR3 bases: TGTGCCTGGAGTGTAGGACCCGGGAGTCGGACAGATACGCAGTATTTT. Translating gives CAWSVGPGSRTDTQYF. Based on the CDR3 plus reference TRBV30 and TRBJ2-3, the full variable domain is SQTIHQWPATLVQPVGSPLSLECTVEGTSNPNLYWYRQAAGRGLQLLFYSVGIGQISSEVPQNLSASRPQDRQFILSSKKLLLSDSGFYLCAWSVGPGSRTDTQYFGPGTRLTVL.

J is TRBJ2-3 and V is TRBV7-3; a weak D match, TRBD2 (5 bases). Trimming removed 4 bases at V and 0 bases at J, with 8 bases between. This CDR3 contains 14 residues. Per germline, CDR1 SGHTA and CDR2 FQGTGA. CDR3 residues: CASSSSHSTDTQYF. CDR3 coding DNA: TGTGCCAGCAGCTCTAGCCACAGCACAGATACGCAGTATTTT.

The V and J genes are TRBV28 and TRBJ1-2, with 7 positions matching TRBD1. The CDR3 totals 13 residues. Looked up from germline, CDR1 is MDHEN and CDR2 is SYDVKM. Trimming cost V 10 bases and J 8 bases; bases outside gene matches: 13. DNA of the CDR3: TGTGCCAACCGGGGGACAGCCTCTGGGGGCTACACCTTC. Translating it yields CANRGTASGGYTF.

The rearrangement links TRBV3-1 (or the pseudogene TRBV3-2) to TRBJ2-1; D unclear. Germline assignment: CDR1 LGHDT and CDR2 YNNKEL (reference sequence). The CDR3 loop spans 13 amino acids. Trimming stripped 1 base from V and 13 bases from J, with 14 bases between. Here the CDR3 DNA reads TGTGCCAGCAGCCAAGGTCTACCCTCGCACCAGTTCTTC. Translated: CASSQGLPSHQFF.

This clone turned up a few times. V gene TRBV6-5 combines with J gene TRBJ1-2; no clear D gene. This CDR3 has 15 amino acids. Deletions cut 5 bases from V and 0 bases from J, with 13 bases between. Germline V gives CDR1 MNHEY, CDR2 SVGAGI. CDR3 loop: CASSPGLLANYGYTF. DNA for the CDR3: TGTGCCAGCAGTCCCGGTCTCCTAGCTAACTATGGCTACACCTTC.

V and J are TRBV29-1 and TRBJ2-1, with D unresolved. This CDR3 has 11 amino acids. V was pared by 7 bases and J by 9 bases, with 13 bases between. Germline V gene lookup returns CDR1 SQVTM and CDR2 ANQGSEA. CDR3 sequence reads: CSADPNSEQFF. Here the CDR3 DNA reads TGCAGCGCCGACCCGAACAGTGAGCAGTTCTTC.

The chain carries TRBV5-4 and TRBJ2-7; 9 bases fit TRBD1. This CDR3 comprises 19 residues. V shed 3 bases and J 4 bases; nucleotides not matched to a gene: 20. Germline assignment: CDR1 SGHNT and CDR2 YYREEE (reference sequence). CDR3 in amino acids: CASSSRPGQGLGASYEQYF. CDR3 bases: TGTGCCAGCAGCTCGAGACCGGGACAGGGATTAGGGGCTTCGTACGAGCAGTACTTC.

This clone appeared once. The chain employs TRBV18 and TRBJ1-3; possible D gene TRBD1, 6 bases. With 5 bases removed from V and 1 base from J, the gap between germline ends came to 12 bases. Germline CDR1 and CDR2: KGHSH and LQKENI. CDR3 length: 15 amino acids. CDR3: CASSASTGSGNTIYF. The CDR3 nucleotides are TGTGCCAGCTCAGCGTCAACAGGGTCTGGAAACACCATATATTTT.

This chain joins TRBV18 and TRBJ2-2; TRBD2 might be the D (6 bases). Trimming shortened V by 3 bases and J by 6 bases, and 11 bases separated the two germline ends. Germline V gene data show CDR1 as KGHSH and CDR2 as LQKENI. This CDR3 contains 14 residues. The CDR3 region is CASSPGGGAGELFF. CDR3 DNA: TGTGCCAGCTCACCTGGCGGAGGGGCCGGGGAGCTGTTTTTT.

The V and J genes are TRBV6-5 and TRBJ2-7; 7 nucleotides match TRBD1. Germline trimming cut 5 bases from V and 2 bases from J; bases unmatched to any gene: 9. This CDR3 contains 15 residues. Looked up from germline, CDR1 is MNHEY and CDR2 is SVGAGI. The CDR3 DNA sequence: TGTGCCAGCAGTCCAACCGGGACAGTGACCTACGAGCAGTACTTC. Its protein product is CASSPTGTVTYEQYF.

The chain carries TRBV9 and TRBJ2-5; the D is unclear. V gave up 1 base and J gave up 5 bases, with 9 bases separating them. The CDR3 is 13 amino acids. Germline CDR1 and CDR2: SGDLS and YYNGEE. CDR3 protein: CASSVTEWETQYF. The CDR3 DNA is TGTGCCAGCAGCGTAACCGAGTGGGAGACCCAGTACTTC.

The V and J genes are TRBV6-6 and TRBJ2-1; maybe TRBD1 (8 bases). The CDR3 consists of 16 residues. The germline V and J ends were trimmed by 7 bases and 1 base, with 17 bases remaining between them. Germline CDR1 reads MNHNY; CDR2 reads SVGAGI (reference sequence). The CDR3 reads CASNPTGEGSYNEQFF. The DNA for the CDR3 is TGTGCCAGCAACCCGACAGGGGAGGGGTCCTACAATGAGCAGTTCTTC.

CDR3: CASSSGTSRTGGYF. The CDR3 DNA is TGTGCCAGCAGTTCCGGGACTAGTCGTACAGGCGGGTACTTC. J is TRBJ2-7 and V is TRBV6-2 or TRBV6-3; 8 nucleotides match TRBD2. There are 14 residues in the CDR3. The trim removed 4 bases at V and 12 bases at J, leaving 14 bases unmatched. Germline lookup yields CDR1 MNHEY and CDR2 SVGEGT.

The chain carries TRBV18 and TRBJ1-2; D is unclear. CDR3 length: 12 amino acids. Trimming took off 0 bases at V and 10 bases at J, with 9 bases between the two ends. Germline CDR1 is KGHSH and CDR2 is LQKENI. The CDR3 DNA reads TGTGCCAGCTCACCACCGGCCCACCCCTACACCTTC. This gives the protein CASSPPAHPYTF.

The CDR3: CASSFFAGAGLSTDTQYF. The DNA of the CDR3 is TGTGCCAGCAGCTTTTTCGCCGGGGCGGGGCTTAGCACAGATACGCAGTATTTT. The chain employs TRBV5-4 and TRBJ2-3, with D tentatively TRBD2 (6 bases). This CDR3 is built from 18 residues. Germline CDR1 reads SGHNT; CDR2 reads YYREEE (reference sequence). Trimming left V 2 bases short and J 0 bases short, with 19 bases between.

This clone has only a few counts. This sequence joins TRBV7-9 and TRBJ1-5; 8 nucleotides line up with TRBD1. V shed 5 bases, J shed 0 bases, and the junction held 3 bases outside the gene matches. Germline-derived CDR1 and CDR2 are SEHNR and FQNEAQ (reference sequence). CDR3 length: 15 residues. Here the CDR3 reads CASSPTGVSNQPQHF. The CDR3 DNA is TGTGCCAGCAGCCCGACAGGGGTTAGCAATCAGCCCCAGCATTTT.

This clone was found a few times. This sample also contains other DNA sequences that code for the same CDR3. CDR3 residues: CASSDGGRGAGETQYF. The CDR3 bases are TGTGCCAGCAGTGACGGGGGGCGGGGGGCGGGGGAGACCCAGTACTTC. J is TRBJ2-5 and V is TRBV6-1, with 8 positions matching TRBD2. The CDR3 has 16 amino acids. The V and J ends lost 3 bases and 5 bases, in that order; junction bases with no gene match: 11. Germline loops: CDR1 MNHNS, CDR2 SASEGT.

The chain carries TRBV27 and TRBJ2-7; 12 bases are shared with TRBD2. Per the germline V gene, CDR1 is MNHEY and CDR2 is SMNVEV (reference sequence). The length of the CDR3 is 16 residues. V shed 3 bases and J 5 bases; nucleotides not matched to a gene: 8. CDR3 sequence reads: CASSFRRLAGVNEQYF. CDR3 sequence (DNA): TGTGCCAGCAGTTTCCGCCGACTAGCGGGAGTGAACGAGCAGTACTTC.

This rearrangement joins TRBV2 to TRBJ2-2, with 14 nucleotides matching TRBD2. V shed 5 bases and J 4 bases; nucleotides not matched to a gene: 12. This CDR3 has 19 residues. CDR1 SNHLY and CDR2 FYNNEI come from the germline V gene. Written as DNA, the CDR3 is TGTGCCAGCAGTCCGCCGGGACTAGCGGGAGCGCGGAGCACCGGGGAGCTGTTTTTT. Protein product: CASSPPGLAGARSTGELFF.

The V and J genes are TRBV7-3 and TRBJ2-5, with a tentative D call TRBD2 (5 bases). V shed 8 bases and J shed 4 bases, with 14 bases lying between them. Germline values: CDR1 SGHTA, CDR2 FQGTGA. There are 13 residues in the CDR3. CDR3 DNA: TGTGCCAGCGGGAACGGGGTGGGAGAGACCCAGTACTTC. Its protein product is CASGNGVGETQYF. Looking up the rest from reference TRBV7-3 and TRBJ2-5 gives the full variable domain: GAGVSQTPSNKVTEKGKYVELRCDPISGHTALYWYRQSLGQGPEFLIYFQGTGAADDSGLPNDRFFAVRPEGSVSTLKIQRTERGDSAVYLCASGNGVGETQYFGPGTRLLVL.

The gene calls are TRBV5-4 and TRBJ2-2; 8 bases are shared with TRBD1. The CDR3 runs 15 residues. Trimming cost V 2 bases and J 7 bases; bases outside gene matches: 7. Germline CDR1 and CDR2: SGHNT and YYREEE (reference sequence). This CDR3 is CASSFGQGANGELFF. The CDR3, as DNA: TGTGCCAGCAGCTTCGGGCAGGGGGCCAACGGGGAGCTGTTTTTT.

This chain links TRBV19 with TRBJ2-1; 14 bases map to TRBD2. The CDR3 loop spans 17 amino acids. Trimming removed 3 bases from V and 2 bases from J; junction bases left unmatched: 3. Germline loops: CDR1 LNHDA, CDR2 SQIVND (reference sequence). In DNA, the CDR3 is TGTGCCAGTAGTATGCCGGGACTAGCGGGGGCCTACAATGAGCAGTTCTTC. Its translation is CASSMPGLAGAYNEQFF.

Only one count was recorded for this clone. The chain is built from TRBV24-1 and TRBJ2-3; tentative D call: TRBD1 (6 bases). Germline V CDR1 and CDR2: KGHDR, SFDVKD. The CDR3 spans 15 residues. V was trimmed by 7 bases and J by 1 base, leaving 14 bases between them. CDR3 region: CATSQGGAGTDTQYF. CDR3 in DNA: TGTGCCACCAGCCAAGGGGGAGCGGGCACAGATACGCAGTATTTT.

The chain has TRBV19 and TRBJ1-6; 9 bases agree with TRBD1. This CDR3 comprises 14 residues. J lost 7 bases, V lost 6 bases, and 4 bases had no gene match. Germline-derived CDR1 and CDR2 are LNHDA and SQIVND (reference sequence). This CDR3 is CASRGTGYNSPLHF. In nucleotides, the CDR3 is TGTGCCAGTAGGGGGACAGGGTACAATTCACCCCTCCACTTT.

The rearrangement links TRBV12-3 or TRBV12-4 to TRBJ2-7, with 9 bases fitting TRBD1. Trimming removed 8 bases from V and 4 bases from J; junction bases left unmatched: 6. The CDR3 runs to 13 residues. The chain's CDR3 is CASGGTGLYEQYF. CDR3 in DNA: TGTGCCAGCGGGGGGACAGGGTTATACGAGCAGTACTTC.